Presented here are 10 T cell receptor beta chains from one specimen sequenced in a study of T cells in Graves' hyperthyroidism and ophthalmopathy. Amplification of TCR beta CDR3 regions used RNA as the template. TCR CDR3 regions were first amplified by RT-PCR with HTBI primers. TCRdb reprocessed the multiplex PCR reads via MiXCR and lists one record per CDR3 protein. The table has almost 350,000 distinct CDR3 sequences, 15% to 20% seen once; the top ten hold 15% to 19%. The sequenced sample consisted of blood. Every receptor here comes from a woman in her 40s with Graves' ophthalmopathy.

This clonotype was detected many times. This sequence joins TRBV15 and TRBJ2-3, with 7 bases matching TRBD2. CDR1 and CDR2 (germline): LNHNV, YYDKDF (reference sequence). This CDR3 spans 15 amino acids. V lost 3 bases to trimming and J lost 4 bases; unmatched junction nucleotides: 7. This CDR3 is CATSRSRGGSDTQYF. The CDR3 nucleotides read TGTGCCACCAGCAGGTCCCGCGGGGGTTCAGATACGCAGTATTTT.

This clonotype appeared many times. This chain joins TRBV19 and TRBJ1-2, with D hard to call. Germline CDR1 LNHDA, CDR2 SQIVND (reference sequence). The CDR3 sequence is 14 residues long. The V and J ends lost 4 bases and 4 bases respectively, with 13 bases between them. The CDR3 region is CASSRQRTSYGYTF. The DNA for the CDR3 is TGTGCCAGTAGTAGACAACGAACTAGCTATGGCTACACCTTC.

This clonotype was detected many times. V and J are TRBV11-2 and TRBJ2-3, with 10 bases that match TRBD2. This CDR3 is built from 14 residues. The J segment lost 7 bases and the V segment lost 10 bases, leaving 11 bases of the junction unmatched. The germline CDR1 and CDR2 sequences are SGHAT and FQNNGV. Here the CDR3 reads CAITPGLASNTQYF. The CDR3 nucleotides are TGTGCCATTACCCCGGGACTAGCGTCCAATACGCAGTATTTT.

This clonotype was recorded at least ten times. The rearrangement links TRBV7-2 to TRBJ2-7, with D perhaps TRBD1 (6 bases). The CDR3 sequence is 15 residues long. V was clipped by 3 bases and J by 2 bases, with 14 bases between them. In germline, CDR1 is SGHTA, CDR2 FQGNSA. The CDR3 protein is CASSFYNRDAYEQYF. CDR3 nucleotide sequence: TGTGCCAGCAGCTTCTATAACAGGGATGCCTACGAGCAGTACTTC.

This clonotype came up many times. The genes are TRBV28 and TRBJ1-1; D ambiguous. Deletions cut 5 bases from V and 10 bases from J, with 14 bases between. Germline values: CDR1 MDHEN, CDR2 SYDVKM. This CDR3 spans 12 amino acids. CDR3 DNA: TGTGCCAGCAGTCAGTATTTGTCGGGAGCTTTCTTT. This sequence encodes CASSQYLSGAFF.

This rearrangement joins TRBV9 to TRBJ1-1; D is possibly TRBD1 (5 bases). CDR1 and CDR2 from the germline V gene are SGDLS and YYNGEE. The CDR3 is 14 amino acids. V lost 2 bases and J lost 3, with 11 bases in between. The CDR3 coding sequence is TGTGCCAGCAGCGTCAGGGTCGCGGACACTGAAGCTTTCTTT. This codes for CASSVRVADTEAFF.

This clonotype was recorded at least ten times. The rearrangement links TRBV15 to TRBJ1-1; D uncertain. Germline V gene data show CDR1 as LNHNV and CDR2 as YYDKDF (reference sequence). The CDR3 runs to 15 residues. The germline V and J ends were trimmed by 1 base and 0 bases, with 9 bases remaining between them. The CDR3 loop reads CATSRVEIMNTEAFF. CDR3 DNA sequence: TGTGCCACCAGCAGAGTAGAGATCATGAACACTGAAGCTTTCTTT.

In its sample, this clonotype was seen many times. The chain carries TRBV6-1 and TRBJ2-5; perhaps TRBD2 as D (5 bases). This CDR3 has 14 residues. Trimming shortened V by 1 base and J by 6 bases, and 12 bases separated the two germline ends. Germline-derived CDR1 and CDR2 are MNHNS and SASEGT. The CDR3 region is CASSEERVRKTQYF. As DNA, the CDR3 is TGTGCCAGCAGTGAAGAGAGGGTTCGGAAGACCCAGTACTTC.

Many counts were recorded for this clonotype. A much larger clone differs from this one at a single base, so this may be a read error. The chain is built from TRBV12-3 or TRBV12-4 and TRBJ1-2; weak D call: TRBD1 (6 bases). V lost 7 bases, J lost 4 bases, and 13 bases lay in between. The CDR3 sequence is 13 residues long. The CDR3 nucleotides are TGTGCCAGCATTAAAGGCAGGGGCTATGGCTACACCTTC. Protein product: CASIKGRGYGYTF.

This chain connects TRBV24-1 to TRBJ2-5; no definite D call. The CDR3 is made up of 16 amino acids. Looked up from germline, CDR1 is KGHDR and CDR2 is SFDVKD. The V end lost 1 base, the J end lost 1 base, and 12 bases lay between the germline ends. The CDR3 loop is CATSDFKWTGQETQYF. CDR3 sequence (DNA): TGTGCCACCAGTGATTTCAAATGGACCGGCCAAGAGACCCAGTACTTC.